This entry lists 7 T cell receptor beta chains sequenced from one sample in a study of regulatory T cells in long-lasting Graves disease. As for time point: newly diagnosed GD, antithyroid drugs for less than 3 months. The TCR library was made from RNA extracted from PBMCs. To make TCR beta libraries, researchers used iRepertoire HTBI primers and Arm-PCR of CDR3 regions. TCRdb fed the multiplex PCR reads into MiXCR, producing one record per CDR3 protein. The data hold fewer than 350,000 distinct CDR3 sequences, with about 18% observed a single time. The source was peripheral blood mononuclear cells (PBMCs), collected at new diagnosis, from a patient treated with antithyroid drugs. The receptors originated from a female donor with Graves disease.

This clonotype was picked up many times. The chain joins TRBV15 to TRBJ1-5; no firm D call. V lost 2 bases, J lost 4 bases, and 9 bases lay in between. This CDR3 spans 14 amino acids. The germline CDR1 and CDR2 sequences are LNHNV and YYDKDF (reference sequence). CDR3 coding DNA: TGTGCCACCAGCAGATACGGTGGAAATCAGCCCCAGCATTTT. This encodes CATSRYGGNQPQHF.

This clonotype was seen many times. The chain joins TRBV5-6 to TRBJ2-3, with TRBD2 identical over 8 bases. The CDR3 is made up of 17 amino acids. V lost 1 base and J lost 7; bases outside the gene matches: 14. Germline V lookup: CDR1 SGHDT, CDR2 YYEEEE. The chain's CDR3 is CASSLRTGTRYPHTQYF. In DNA, the CDR3 is TGTGCCAGCAGCTTGAGAACCGGGACTAGATACCCTCATACGCAGTATTTT. Supplemented by reference TRBV5-6 and TRBJ2-3, the full variable domain reads DAGVTQSPTHLIKTRGQQVTLRCSPKSGHDTVSWYQQALGQGPQFIFQYYEEEERQRGNFPDRFSGHQFPNYSSELNVNALLLGDSALYLCASSLRTGTRYPHTQYFGPGTRLTVL.

Turning to this clonotype: At one of its ends the junction is not consistent with the germline gene, which may arise from a read error. The genes are TRBV24-1 and TRBJ1-2; D is unresolved. CDR3 size: 13 residues. The germline gives CDR1 KGHDR, CDR2 SFDVKD. This CDR3 reads CASSSGRSIGCTF. The CDR3 nucleotides read TGTGCCAGCAGTTCGGGCCGCTCTATTGGCTGCACCTTC.

In regard to this clonotype: A single base separates this from a much larger clone, so it may be a read error. The gene calls are TRBV4-1 and TRBJ2-5, with a weak D call TRBD1 (6 bases). The CDR3 contains 14 residues. CDR1 and CDR2 (germline): MGHRA, YSYEKL. Deletions cut 7 bases from V and 1 base from J, with 13 bases between. As DNA, the CDR3 is TGCGCCAGCACCCCTTCAGGGGCCCAAGAGACCCAGTACTTC. Protein sequence: CASTPSGAQETQYF.

This clonotype has ten or more counts. The V and J genes are TRBV7-9 and TRBJ1-1; tentatively, D is TRBD1 (6 bases). The ends were cut back, 5 bases at V and 7 bases at J, with 11 bases in the middle. The CDR3 totals 12 residues. The germline V gene encodes CDR1 SEHNR and CDR2 FQNEAQ (reference sequence). In DNA, the CDR3 is TGTGCCAGCAGCCCCGGACAGCTTGAAGCTTTCTTT. Encoded protein: CASSPGQLEAFF. The full variable domain, its missing parts supplied by reference TRBV7-9 and TRBJ1-1, is DTGVSQNPRHKITKRGQNVTFRCDPISEHNRLYWYRQTLGQGPEFLTYFQNEAQLEKSRLLSDRFSAERPKGSFSTLEIQRTEQGDSAMYLCASSPGQLEAFFGQGTRLTVV.

This clonotype appeared many times. The chain couples TRBV19 to TRBJ2-1; 8 bases align to TRBD1. The CDR3 length is 14 residues. The germline CDR1 and CDR2 sequences are LNHDA and SQIVND (reference sequence). The trim removed 4 bases at V and 5 bases at J, leaving 4 bases unmatched. The CDR3 DNA reads TGTGCCAGTAGTACCAGGACAGGGAACAATGAGCAGTTCTTC. Amino acid sequence: CASSTRTGNNEQFF.

This clonotype occurred many times. This chain joins TRBV7-9 and TRBJ1-4; TRBD1 agrees at 7 bases. The germline CDR1 and CDR2 sequences are SEHNR and FQNEAQ (reference sequence). This CDR3 spans 16 amino acids. V gave up 5 bases and J gave up 4 bases; unmatched junction bases: 10. The CDR3 DNA sequence: TGTGCCAGCAGCGGCCCCAGACAGGGCGGTAATGAAAAACTGTTTTTT. It is translated as CASSGPRQGGNEKLFF.